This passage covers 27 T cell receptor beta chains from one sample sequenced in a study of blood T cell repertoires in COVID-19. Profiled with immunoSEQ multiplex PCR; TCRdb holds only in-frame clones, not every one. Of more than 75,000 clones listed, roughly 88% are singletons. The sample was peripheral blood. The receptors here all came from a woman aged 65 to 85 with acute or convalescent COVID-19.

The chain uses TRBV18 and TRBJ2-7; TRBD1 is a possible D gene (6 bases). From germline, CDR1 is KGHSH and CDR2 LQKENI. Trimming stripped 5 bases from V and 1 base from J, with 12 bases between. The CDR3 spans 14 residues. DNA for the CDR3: TGTGCCAGCTCAGCTGACAGGAATTCCTACGAGCAGTACTTC. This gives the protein CASSADRNSYEQYF. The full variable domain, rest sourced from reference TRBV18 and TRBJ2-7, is NAGVMQNPRHLVRRRGQEARLRCSPMKGHSHVYWYRQLPEEGLKFMVYLQKENIIDESGMPKERFSAEFPKEGPSILRIQQVVRGDSAAYFCASSADRNSYEQYFGPGTRLTVT.

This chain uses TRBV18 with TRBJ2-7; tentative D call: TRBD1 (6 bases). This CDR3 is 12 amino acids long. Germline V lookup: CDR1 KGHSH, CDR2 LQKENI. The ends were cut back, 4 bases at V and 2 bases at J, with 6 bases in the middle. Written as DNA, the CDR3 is TGTGCCAGCTCACGGGACACCTACGAGCAGTACTTC. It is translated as CASSRDTYEQYF. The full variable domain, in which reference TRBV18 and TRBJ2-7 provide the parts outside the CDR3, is NAGVMQNPRHLVRRRGQEARLRCSPMKGHSHVYWYRQLPEEGLKFMVYLQKENIIDESGMPKERFSAEFPKEGPSILRIQQVVRGDSAAYFCASSRDTYEQYFGPGTRLTVT.

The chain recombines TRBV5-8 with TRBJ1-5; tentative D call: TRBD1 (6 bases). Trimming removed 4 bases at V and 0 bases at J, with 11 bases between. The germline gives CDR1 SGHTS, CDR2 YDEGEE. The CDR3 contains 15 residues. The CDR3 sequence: CASSTGTYSNQPQHF. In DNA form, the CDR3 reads TGTGCCAGCAGCACAGGGACCTATAGCAATCAGCCCCAGCATTTT.

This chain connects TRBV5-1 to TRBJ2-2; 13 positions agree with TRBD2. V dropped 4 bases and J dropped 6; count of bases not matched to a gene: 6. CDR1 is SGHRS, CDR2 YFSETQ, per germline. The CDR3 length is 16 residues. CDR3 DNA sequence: TGCGCCAGCAGCCCAACTAGCGGGGGGGCCCCCGGGGAGCTGTTTTTT. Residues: CASSPTSGGAPGELFF.

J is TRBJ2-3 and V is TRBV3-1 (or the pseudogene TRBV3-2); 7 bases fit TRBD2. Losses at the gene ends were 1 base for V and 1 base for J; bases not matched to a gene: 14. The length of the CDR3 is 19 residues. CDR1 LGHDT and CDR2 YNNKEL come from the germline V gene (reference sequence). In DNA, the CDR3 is TGTGCCAGCAGCCAAGCCCACAAGGCTGGACTAGGGGGCACAGATACGCAGTATTTT. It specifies CASSQAHKAGLGGTDTQYF.

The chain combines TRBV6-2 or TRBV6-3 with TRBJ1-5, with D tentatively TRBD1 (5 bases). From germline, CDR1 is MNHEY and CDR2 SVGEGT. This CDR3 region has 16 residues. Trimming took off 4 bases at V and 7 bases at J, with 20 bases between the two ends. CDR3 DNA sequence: TGTGCCAGCAGTTCCTCCCTCCGGGGGGTAGAACAGCCCCAGCATTTT. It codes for CASSSSLRGVEQPQHF.

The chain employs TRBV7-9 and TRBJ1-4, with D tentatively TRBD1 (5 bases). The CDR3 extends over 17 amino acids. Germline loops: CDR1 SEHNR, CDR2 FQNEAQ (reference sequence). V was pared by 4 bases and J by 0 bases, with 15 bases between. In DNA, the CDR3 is TGTGCCAGCAGCTATCGATACCCGACAGCAACTAATGAAAAACTGTTTTTT. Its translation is CASSYRYPTATNEKLFF.

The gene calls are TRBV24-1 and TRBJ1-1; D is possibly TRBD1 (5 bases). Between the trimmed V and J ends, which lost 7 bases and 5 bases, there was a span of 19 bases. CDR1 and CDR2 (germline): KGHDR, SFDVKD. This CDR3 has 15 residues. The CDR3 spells CATRGPGMGRTEAFF. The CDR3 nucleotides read TGTGCCACCAGGGGTCCAGGGATGGGGCGGACTGAAGCTTTCTTT.

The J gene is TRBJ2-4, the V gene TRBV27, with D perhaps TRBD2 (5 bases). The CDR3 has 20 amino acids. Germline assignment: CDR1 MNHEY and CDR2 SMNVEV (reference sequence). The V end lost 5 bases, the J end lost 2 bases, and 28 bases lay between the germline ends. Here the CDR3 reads CASSPSLGWEPKPTKNIQYF. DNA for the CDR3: TGTGCCAGCAGTCCCTCCCTTGGGTGGGAGCCAAAGCCTACCAAAAACATTCAGTACTTC.

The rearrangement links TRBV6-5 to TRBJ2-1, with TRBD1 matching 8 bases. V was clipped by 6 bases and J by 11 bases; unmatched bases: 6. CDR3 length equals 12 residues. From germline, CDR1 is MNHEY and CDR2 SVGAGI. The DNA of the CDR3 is TGTGCCAGCAGATTTACAGGGGGTAAGCAGTTCTTC. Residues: CASRFTGGKQFF.

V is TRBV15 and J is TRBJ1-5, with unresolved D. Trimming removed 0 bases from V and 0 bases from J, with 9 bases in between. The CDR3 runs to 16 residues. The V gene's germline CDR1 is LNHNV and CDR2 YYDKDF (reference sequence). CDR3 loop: CATSRDRPGSNQPQHF. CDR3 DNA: TGTGCCACCAGCAGAGATCGGCCGGGTAGCAATCAGCCCCAGCATTTT.

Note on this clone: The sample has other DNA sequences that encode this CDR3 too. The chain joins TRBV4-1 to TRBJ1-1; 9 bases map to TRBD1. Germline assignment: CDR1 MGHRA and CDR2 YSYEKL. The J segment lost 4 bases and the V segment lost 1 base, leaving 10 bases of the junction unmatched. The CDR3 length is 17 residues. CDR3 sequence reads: CASSQVGTGKGGTEAFF. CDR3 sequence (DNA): TGCGCCAGCAGCCAAGTGGGGACAGGGAAAGGGGGCACTGAAGCTTTCTTT.

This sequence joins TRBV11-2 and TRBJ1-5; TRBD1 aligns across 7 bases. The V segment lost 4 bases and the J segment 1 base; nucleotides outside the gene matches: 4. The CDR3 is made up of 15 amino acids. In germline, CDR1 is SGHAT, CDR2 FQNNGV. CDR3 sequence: CASSSGQRSNQPQHF. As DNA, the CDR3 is TGTGCCAGCAGCTCGGGACAGCGGAGCAATCAGCCCCAGCATTTT.

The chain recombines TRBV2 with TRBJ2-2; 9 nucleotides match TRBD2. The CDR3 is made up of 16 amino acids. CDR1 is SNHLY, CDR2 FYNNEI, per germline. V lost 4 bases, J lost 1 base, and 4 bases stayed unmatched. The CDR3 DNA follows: TGTGCCAGCAGTGTGTCAGCGGGGGGGAACACCGGGGAGCTGTTTTTT. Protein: CASSVSAGGNTGELFF.

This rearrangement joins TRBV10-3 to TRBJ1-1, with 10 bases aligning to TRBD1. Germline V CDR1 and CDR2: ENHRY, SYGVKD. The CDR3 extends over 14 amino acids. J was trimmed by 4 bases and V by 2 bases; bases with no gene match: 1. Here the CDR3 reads CAISEDRGRTEAFF. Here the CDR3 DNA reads TGTGCCATCAGTGAGGACAGGGGGCGCACTGAAGCTTTCTTT.

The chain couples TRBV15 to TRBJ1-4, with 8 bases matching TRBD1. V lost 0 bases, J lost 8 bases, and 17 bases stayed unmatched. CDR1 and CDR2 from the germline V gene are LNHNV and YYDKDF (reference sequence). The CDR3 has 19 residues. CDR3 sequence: CATSRDDPGQAERGEKLFF. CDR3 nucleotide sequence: TGTGCCACCAGCAGAGATGATCCGGGACAGGCCGAAAGGGGGGAAAAACTGTTTTTT.

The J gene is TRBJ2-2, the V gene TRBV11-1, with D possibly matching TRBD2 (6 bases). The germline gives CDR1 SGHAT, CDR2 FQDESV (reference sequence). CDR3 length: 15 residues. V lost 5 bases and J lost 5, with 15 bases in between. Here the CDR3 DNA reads TGTGCCAGCAGCCCACCGCGGGGATCGACCGGGGAGCTGTTTTTT. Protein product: CASSPPRGSTGELFF.

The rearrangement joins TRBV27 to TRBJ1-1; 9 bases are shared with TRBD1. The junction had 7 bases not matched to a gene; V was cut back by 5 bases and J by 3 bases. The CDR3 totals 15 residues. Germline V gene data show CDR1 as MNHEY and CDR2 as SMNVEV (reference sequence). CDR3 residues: CASSHGQGSYTEAFF. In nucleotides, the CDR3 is TGTGCCAGCAGTCATGGACAGGGGTCTTACACTGAAGCTTTCTTT.

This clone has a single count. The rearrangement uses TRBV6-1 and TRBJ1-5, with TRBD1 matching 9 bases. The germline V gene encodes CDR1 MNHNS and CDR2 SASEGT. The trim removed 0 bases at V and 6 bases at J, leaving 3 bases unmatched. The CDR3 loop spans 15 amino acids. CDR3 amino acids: CASSEAGTGPQPQHF. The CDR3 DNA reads TGTGCCAGCAGTGAAGCGGGGACAGGGCCTCAGCCCCAGCATTTT.

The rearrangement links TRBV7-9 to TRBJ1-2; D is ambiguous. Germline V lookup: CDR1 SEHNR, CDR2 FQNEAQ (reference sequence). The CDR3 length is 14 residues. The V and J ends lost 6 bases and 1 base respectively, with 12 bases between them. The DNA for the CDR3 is TGTGCCAGCAGTCCCAGCGAGTATAACTATGGCTACACCTTC. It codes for CASSPSEYNYGYTF.

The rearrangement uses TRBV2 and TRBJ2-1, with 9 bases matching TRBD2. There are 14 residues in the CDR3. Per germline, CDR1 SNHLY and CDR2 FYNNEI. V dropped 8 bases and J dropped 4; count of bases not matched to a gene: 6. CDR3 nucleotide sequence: TGTGCCAGCGGTGTAGCGGGAGTATACAATGAGCAGTTCTTC. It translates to CASGVAGVYNEQFF.

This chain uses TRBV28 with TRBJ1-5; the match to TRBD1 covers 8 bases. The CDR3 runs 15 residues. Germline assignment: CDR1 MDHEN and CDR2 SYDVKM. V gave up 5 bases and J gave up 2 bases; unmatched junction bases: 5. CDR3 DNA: TGTGCCAGCAGTCCCCTGACAGGGGGCAATCAGCCCCAGCATTTT. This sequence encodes CASSPLTGGNQPQHF.

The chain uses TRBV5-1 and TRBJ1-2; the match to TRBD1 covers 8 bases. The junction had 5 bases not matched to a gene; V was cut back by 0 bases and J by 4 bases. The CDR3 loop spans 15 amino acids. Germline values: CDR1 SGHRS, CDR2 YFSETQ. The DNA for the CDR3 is TGCGCCAGCAGCTTGGGGGACAGGAGTATCTATGGCTACACCTTC. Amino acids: CASSLGDRSIYGYTF.

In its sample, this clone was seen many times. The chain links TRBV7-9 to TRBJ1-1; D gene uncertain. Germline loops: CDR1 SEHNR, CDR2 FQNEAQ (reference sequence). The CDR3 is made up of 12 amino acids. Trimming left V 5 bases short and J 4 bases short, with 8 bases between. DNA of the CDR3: TGTGCCAGCAGCCTACTTGTCACTGAAGCTTTCTTT. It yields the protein CASSLLVTEAFF.

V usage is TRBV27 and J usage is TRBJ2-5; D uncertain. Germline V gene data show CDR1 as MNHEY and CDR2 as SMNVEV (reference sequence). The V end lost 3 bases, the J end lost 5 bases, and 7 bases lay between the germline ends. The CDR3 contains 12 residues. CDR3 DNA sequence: TGTGCCAGCAGTTTTTTCGGGGAGACCCAGTACTTC. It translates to CASSFFGETQYF.

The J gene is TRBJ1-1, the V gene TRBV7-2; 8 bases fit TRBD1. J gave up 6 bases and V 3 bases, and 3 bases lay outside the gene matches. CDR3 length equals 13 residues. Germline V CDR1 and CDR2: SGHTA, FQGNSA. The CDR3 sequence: CASSLQGAAEAFF. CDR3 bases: TGTGCCAGCAGCTTGCAGGGGGCCGCTGAAGCTTTCTTT.

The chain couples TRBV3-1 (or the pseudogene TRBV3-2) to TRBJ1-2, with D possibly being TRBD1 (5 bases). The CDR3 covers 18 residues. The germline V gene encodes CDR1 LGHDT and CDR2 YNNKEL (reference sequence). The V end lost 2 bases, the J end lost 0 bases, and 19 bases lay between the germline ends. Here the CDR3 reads CASSQTPEDIWANYGYTF. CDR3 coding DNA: TGTGCCAGCAGCCAAACACCCGAGGACATTTGGGCTAACTATGGCTACACCTTC.